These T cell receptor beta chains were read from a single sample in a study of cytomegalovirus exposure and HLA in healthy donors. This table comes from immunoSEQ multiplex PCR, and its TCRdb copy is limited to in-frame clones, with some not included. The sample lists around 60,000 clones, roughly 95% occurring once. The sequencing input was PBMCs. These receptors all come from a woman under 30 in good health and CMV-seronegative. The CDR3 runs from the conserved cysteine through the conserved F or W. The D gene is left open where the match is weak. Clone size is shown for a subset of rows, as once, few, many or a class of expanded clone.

CDR3aa: CASSRGQGQGGQETQYF; CDR3nt: TGCGCCAGCAGTAGGGGACAGGGCCAGGGGGGCCAAGAGACCCAGTACTTC; v_gene: TRBV5-1; d_gene: TRBD1; abundance: NA; j_gene: TRBJ2-5
CDR3aa: CASSLGPGAGNTIYF; CDR3nt: TGTGCCAGCAGCTTAGGGCCTGGAGCGGGAAACACCATATATTTT; v_gene: TRBV7-2; d_gene: NA; abundance: NA; j_gene: TRBJ1-3
CDR3aa: CASSHTGGAPKSSYEQYF; CDR3nt: TGTGCCAGCAGCCATACAGGGGGCGCCCCGAAAAGCTCCTACGAGCAGTACTTC; v_gene: TRBV7-9; d_gene: TRBD1; abundance: NA; j_gene: TRBJ2-7
CDR3aa: CSVEPRLAWDEQFF; CDR3nt: TGCAGCGTTGAACCCCGACTAGCCTGGGATGAGCAGTTCTTC; v_gene: TRBV29-1; d_gene: TRBD2; abundance: NA; j_gene: TRBJ2-1
CDR3aa: CASTPGLGGYEQYF; CDR3nt: TGTGCCAGCACCCCGGGACTAGGGGGTTACGAGCAGTACTTC; v_gene: TRBV28; d_gene: TRBD2; abundance: NA; j_gene: TRBJ2-7
CDR3aa: CASSPSGTLAKNIQYF; CDR3nt: TGTGCCAGCAGCCCCAGCGGTACCCTAGCCAAAAACATTCAGTACTTC; v_gene: TRBV5-4; d_gene: NA; abundance: NA; j_gene: TRBJ2-4
CDR3aa: CASSRGEWETQYF; CDR3nt: TGTGCCAGCAGTCGGGGGGAGTGGGAGACCCAGTACTTC; v_gene: TRBV28; d_gene: TRBD2; abundance: NA; j_gene: TRBJ2-5
CDR3aa: CASSQVGTRPSNEKLFF; CDR3nt: TGCGCCAGCAGCCAAGTAGGGACACGGCCTTCTAATGAAAAACTGTTTTTT; v_gene: TRBV4-3; d_gene: NA; abundance: NA; j_gene: TRBJ1-4
CDR3aa: CASSPSTLTSGSTDTQYF; CDR3nt: TGTGCCAGCTCACCTTCGACTTTGACTAGCGGAAGCACAGATACGCAGTATTTT; v_gene: TRBV18; d_gene: TRBD2; abundance: NA; j_gene: TRBJ2-3
CDR3aa: CASSLGTSGAAEQYF; CDR3nt: TGCGCCAGCAGCTTGGGCACTAGCGGAGCTGCCGAGCAGTACTTC; v_gene: TRBV5-1; d_gene: TRBD2; abundance: once; j_gene: TRBJ2-7
CDR3aa: CAGGGATTDTQYF; CDR3nt: TGTGCCGGCGGGGGGGCCACCACAGATACGCAGTATTTT; v_gene: TRBV6-1; d_gene: TRBD2; abundance: once; j_gene: TRBJ2-3
CDR3aa: CASSPAGAALTGELFF; CDR3nt: TGTGCCAGCTCACCAGCGGGGGCCGCGCTCACCGGGGAGCTGTTTTTT; v_gene: TRBV18; d_gene: NA; abundance: NA; j_gene: TRBJ2-2
CDR3aa: CASSSGQGGWETQYF; CDR3nt: TGTGCCAGCAGCTCGGGACAGGGTGGGTGGGAGACCCAGTACTTC; v_gene: TRBV11-2; d_gene: TRBD1; abundance: NA; j_gene: TRBJ2-5
CDR3aa: CASSAVNRVGTGELFF; CDR3nt: TGTGCCAGCAGTGCCGTAAACAGGGTGGGCACCGGGGAGCTGTTTTTT; v_gene: TRBV25-1; d_gene: NA; abundance: NA; j_gene: TRBJ2-2
CDR3aa: CASRRTGNMNTEAFF; CDR3nt: TGTGCCAGCAGGCGGACAGGGAATATGAACACTGAAGCTTTCTTT; v_gene: TRBV6-6; d_gene: TRBD1; abundance: NA; j_gene: TRBJ1-1
CDR3aa: CASSQLAGGQGEQFF; CDR3nt: TGTGCCAGCAGTCAACTAGCGGGGGGGCAGGGTGAGCAGTTCTTC; v_gene: TRBV7-3; d_gene: TRBD2; abundance: NA; j_gene: TRBJ2-1
CDR3aa: CASSLALLTHYNEQFF; CDR3nt: TGTGCCAGCAGCTTAGCCCTCTTGACACACTACAATGAGCAGTTCTTC; v_gene: TRBV7-2; d_gene: NA; abundance: NA; j_gene: TRBJ2-1
CDR3aa: CASSQETGGYNEQFF; CDR3nt: TGCGCCAGCAGCCAAGAGACGGGGGGCTACAATGAGCAGTTCTTC; v_gene: TRBV4-3; d_gene: TRBD2; abundance: few; j_gene: TRBJ2-1
CDR3aa: CASSNGRGLGNQPQHF; CDR3nt: TGTGCCAGTAGTAATGGTAGGGGGCTCGGCAATCAGCCCCAGCATTTT; v_gene: TRBV19; d_gene: TRBD1; abundance: NA; j_gene: TRBJ1-5
CDR3aa: CASSFYGGEPAYNEQFF; CDR3nt: TGTGCCAGCAGTTTTTACGGGGGGGAGCCCGCCTACAATGAGCAGTTCTTC; v_gene: TRBV28; d_gene: TRBD2; abundance: NA; j_gene: TRBJ2-1
CDR3aa: CASSHGGGSYNEQFF; CDR3nt: TGTGCCAGCAGCCATGGGGGGGGCAGCTACAATGAGCAGTTCTTC; v_gene: TRBV7-9; d_gene: NA; abundance: once; j_gene: TRBJ2-1
CDR3aa: CASSPRTGTYGYTF; CDR3nt: TGTGCCAGCAGTCCCCGGACAGGGACGTATGGCTACACCTTC; v_gene: TRBV28; d_gene: TRBD1; abundance: NA; j_gene: TRBJ1-2
CDR3aa: CSVDGSGQGRAEQYF; CDR3nt: TGCAGCGTTGACGGGTCGGGACAGGGCCGGGCCGAGCAGTACTTC; v_gene: TRBV29-1; d_gene: TRBD1; abundance: NA; j_gene: TRBJ2-7
CDR3aa: CASSHGLANTGELFF; CDR3nt: TGTGCCAGCAGTCACGGACTAGCCAACACCGGGGAGCTGTTTTTT; v_gene: TRBV7-9; d_gene: TRBD2; abundance: NA; j_gene: TRBJ2-2
CDR3aa: CATRWGGVNTEAFF; CDR3nt: TGTGCCACCAGATGGGGGGGGGTGAACACTGAAGCTTTCTTT; v_gene: TRBV19; d_gene: NA; abundance: NA; j_gene: TRBJ1-1
CDR3aa: CASSTGTANTEAFF; CDR3nt: TGTGCCAGCTCAACCGGGACAGCGAACACTGAAGCTTTCTTT; v_gene: TRBV18; d_gene: TRBD1; abundance: NA; j_gene: TRBJ1-1
CDR3aa: CASSLFRGARTGELFF; CDR3nt: TGTGCCAGCAGTTTATTCCGGGGGGCGCGGACCGGGGAGCTGTTTTTT; v_gene: TRBV28; d_gene: NA; abundance: NA; j_gene: TRBJ2-2
CDR3aa: CASGRLGGEQFF; CDR3nt: TGTGCCAGCGGGAGGCTGGGGGGTGAGCAGTTCTTC; v_gene: TRBV11-2; d_gene: NA; abundance: NA; j_gene: TRBJ2-1
CDR3aa: CASSISGNQPQHF; CDR3nt: TGTGCCAGTAGTATCTCGGGCAATCAGCCCCAGCATTTT; v_gene: TRBV19; d_gene: NA; abundance: NA; j_gene: TRBJ1-5
CDR3aa: CASSPQQELNTEAFF; CDR3nt: TGTGCCAGCTCACCCCAACAGGAACTGAACACTGAAGCTTTCTTT; v_gene: TRBV18; d_gene: NA; abundance: NA; j_gene: TRBJ1-1
CDR3aa: CASSLRLAEGMRDTQYF; CDR3nt: TGTGCCAGCAGCTTAAGGCTAGCGGAGGGAATGAGGGATACGCAGTATTTT; v_gene: TRBV7-2; d_gene: TRBD2; abundance: NA; j_gene: TRBJ2-3
CDR3aa: CASSVGGRAGHEQYF; CDR3nt: TGTGCCAGCAGCGTAGGCGGGAGGGCCGGACACGAGCAGTACTTC; v_gene: TRBV9; d_gene: TRBD2; abundance: once; j_gene: TRBJ2-7
CDR3aa: CASSWGPLDRGGYTF; CDR3nt: TGTGCCAGCAGTTGGGGACCCCTCGACAGGGGTGGCTACACCTTC; v_gene: TRBV27; d_gene: TRBD1; abundance: NA; j_gene: TRBJ1-2
CDR3aa: CASSLVGASSYNEQFF; CDR3nt: TGTGCCAGCAGCTTAGTTGGGGCTTCCTCCTACAATGAGCAGTTCTTC; v_gene: TRBV7-2; d_gene: NA; abundance: NA; j_gene: TRBJ2-1
CDR3aa: CASSPRRGPDYGYTF; CDR3nt: TGTGCCAGCTCACCACGGCGCGGGCCCGACTATGGCTACACCTTC; v_gene: TRBV18; d_gene: NA; abundance: NA; j_gene: TRBJ1-2
CDR3aa: CASSRGSREGEQYF; CDR3nt: TGCGCCAGCTCCAGGGGCTCCAGGGAAGGCGAGCAGTACTTC; v_gene: TRBV10-1; d_gene: NA; abundance: few; j_gene: TRBJ2-7
CDR3aa: CASSLVPRTSGGDHTDTQYF; CDR3nt: TGTGCCAGCAGCTTAGTCCCCCGGACTAGCGGGGGGGATCACACAGATACGCAGTATTTT; v_gene: TRBV11-3; d_gene: TRBD2; abundance: NA; j_gene: TRBJ2-3
CDR3aa: CASSSRTGGYEQYF; CDR3nt: TGTGCCAGCAGCTCGCGGACAGGGGGCTACGAGCAGTACTTC; v_gene: TRBV5-4; d_gene: TRBD1; abundance: NA; j_gene: TRBJ2-7
CDR3aa: CASSSGQTHTGELFF; CDR3nt: TGTGCCAGCAGCTCCGGACAGACCCACACCGGGGAGCTGTTTTTT; v_gene: TRBV6-5; d_gene: NA; abundance: few; j_gene: TRBJ2-2
CDR3aa: CASSQDGGRGNQPQHF; CDR3nt: TGCGCCAGCAGCCAAGATGGGGGGAGGGGGAATCAGCCCCAGCATTTT; v_gene: TRBV4-1; d_gene: NA; abundance: NA; j_gene: TRBJ1-5
CDR3aa: CASSQGTSGLPGELFF; CDR3nt: TGCGCCAGCAGCCAAGGGACTAGCGGGCTTCCCGGGGAGCTGTTTTTT; v_gene: TRBV4-3; d_gene: TRBD2; abundance: NA; j_gene: TRBJ2-2
CDR3aa: CASSLSAASGREQFF; CDR3nt: TGTGCCAGCAGCTTATCGGCGGCTAGCGGGAGGGAGCAGTTCTTC; v_gene: TRBV7-3; d_gene: TRBD2; abundance: once; j_gene: TRBJ2-1
CDR3aa: CASSPGQGPSNQPQHF; CDR3nt: TGTGCCAGCTCACCTGGCCAGGGGCCTTCCAATCAGCCCCAGCATTTT; v_gene: TRBV18; d_gene: NA; abundance: once; j_gene: TRBJ1-5
CDR3aa: CAISESVVQNEAFF; CDR3nt: TGTGCCATCAGTGAGTCTGTGGTACAGAATGAAGCTTTCTTT; v_gene: TRBV10-3; d_gene: NA; abundance: NA; j_gene: TRBJ1-1
CDR3aa: CASSLSSQETQYF; CDR3nt: TGTGCCAGCAGCTTATCCAGCCAAGAGACCCAGTACTTC; v_gene: TRBV11-2; d_gene: NA; abundance: NA; j_gene: TRBJ2-5
CDR3aa: CASSSPGPQHF; CDR3nt: TGTGCCAGCAGTTCCCCGGGACCCCAGCATTTT; v_gene: TRBV6-5; d_gene: NA; abundance: NA; j_gene: TRBJ1-5
CDR3aa: CASSFSGSHYGYTF; CDR3nt: TGTGCCAGCAGTTTTTCAGGGTCCCACTATGGCTACACCTTC; v_gene: TRBV27; d_gene: NA; abundance: NA; j_gene: TRBJ1-2
CDR3aa: CASSLGQGGDTQYF; CDR3nt: TGTGCCAGCAGCTTGGGACAGGGAGGCGATACGCAGTATTTT; v_gene: TRBV5-8; d_gene: NA; abundance: NA; j_gene: TRBJ2-3
CDR3aa: CASSPRAQSYEQYF; CDR3nt: TGTGCCAGCAGCCCGAGGGCCCAATCCTACGAGCAGTACTTC; v_gene: TRBV7-9; d_gene: NA; abundance: NA; j_gene: TRBJ2-7
CDR3aa: CASSPTSGAGYEQYF; CDR3nt: TGTGCCAGCAGCCCGACTAGCGGGGCGGGCTACGAGCAGTACTTC; v_gene: TRBV28; d_gene: TRBD2; abundance: NA; j_gene: TRBJ2-7
CDR3aa: CASSYAGGGAYEQYF; CDR3nt: TGTGCCAGCAGTTACGCCGGCGGGGGGGCTTACGAGCAGTACTTC; v_gene: TRBV6-6; d_gene: TRBD2; abundance: NA; j_gene: TRBJ2-7
CDR3aa: CASSYRGQTYEQYF; CDR3nt: TGTGCCAGCAGTTACCGGGGACAGACCTACGAGCAGTACTTC; v_gene: TRBV6-5; d_gene: TRBD1; abundance: NA; j_gene: TRBJ2-7
CDR3aa: CASSPRTGPYSNQPQHF; CDR3nt: TGTGCCAGTAGTCCCCGGACAGGGCCTTATAGCAATCAGCCCCAGCATTTT; v_gene: TRBV19; d_gene: TRBD1; abundance: NA; j_gene: TRBJ1-5
CDR3aa: CASSPLGGELYF; CDR3nt: TGTGCCAGCAGCCCTCTAGGTGGGGAGCTGTACTTC; v_gene: TRBV7-8; d_gene: NA; abundance: NA; j_gene: TRBJ2-7